These 30 T cell receptor beta chains originate from one sample sequenced in a study of neoadjuvant anti-PD-1 for oral cavity cancer. Sequencing was performed with immunoSEQ multiplex PCR; in TCRdb, only in-frame clones are kept and a portion is missing. The repertoire consists of more than 30,000 clones, with about 36% occurring once and the leading ten covering roughly 15%. The time point denotes: after neoadjuvant nivolumab, at surgical resection. The sequenced sample was tumor tissue, obtained after nivolumab (anti-PD-1) treatment. The source is a person aged 35-79 years with oral cavity squamous cell carcinoma.

This clone was observed a few times. This chain joins TRBV6-5 and TRBJ1-5, with D maybe TRBD1 (5 bases). Trimming cost V 5 bases and J 0 bases, with 8 bases left between them. Germline V gene data show CDR1 as MNHEY and CDR2 as SVGAGI. The CDR3 loop spans 14 amino acids. Written as DNA, the CDR3 is TGTGCCAGCAGTCGACAGTATAGCAATCAGCCCCAGCATTTT. Amino acid sequence: CASSRQYSNQPQHF.

The rearrangement joins TRBV5-4 to TRBJ1-1, with D unresolved. The germline gives CDR1 SGHNT, CDR2 YYREEE (reference sequence). The V end lost 4 bases, the J end lost 4 bases, and 11 bases lay between the germline ends. The CDR3 covers 13 residues. CDR3 residues: CASSQAGITEAFF. The CDR3 region has the DNA TGTGCCAGCAGCCAAGCTGGGATCACTGAAGCTTTCTTT.

This clone turned up a few times. The chain joins TRBV19 to TRBJ2-1, with TRBD2 matching over 8 bases. This CDR3 contains 14 residues. V was clipped by 6 bases and J by 7 bases; unmatched bases: 8. Looked up from germline, CDR1 is LNHDA and CDR2 is SQIVND (reference sequence). The CDR3 DNA reads TGTGCCAGTAGGAGGGGACTAGACCGGAATGAGCAGTTCTTC. It is translated as CASRRGLDRNEQFF.

In its sample, this clone was seen many times. The V call is TRBV4-1, the J call TRBJ2-7; no firm D call. V was pared by 2 bases and J by 5 bases, with 7 bases between. The CDR3 contains 12 residues. In germline, CDR1 is MGHRA, CDR2 YSYEKL. CDR3 amino acids: CASSQSVHEQYF. CDR3 in DNA: TGCGCCAGCAGCCAATCGGTCCACGAGCAGTACTTC.

The V gene is TRBV7-6, the J gene TRBJ1-1, with TRBD1 matching 10 bases. Trimming removed 2 bases from V and 8 bases from J; junction bases left unmatched: 11. Germline V gene sequence: CDR1 SGHVS, CDR2 FNYEAQ. This CDR3 region has 16 residues. CDR3 in amino acids: CASSLRAGTGAGEAFF. Here the CDR3 DNA reads TGTGCCAGCAGCTTACGGGCGGGGACAGGGGCGGGAGAAGCTTTCTTT.

This clone came up a few times. V and J are TRBV7-2 and TRBJ2-7; the D gene is possibly TRBD2 (6 bases). Per the germline V gene, CDR1 is SGHTA and CDR2 is FQGNSA. The length of the CDR3 is 14 residues. Between the trimmed V and J ends, which lost 4 bases and 3 bases, there was a span of 13 bases. CDR3 protein: CASSSRLGGYEQYF. The DNA of the CDR3 is TGTGCCAGCAGCTCCCGACTGGGAGGCTACGAGCAGTACTTC.

This chain uses TRBV9 with TRBJ1-2; D may be TRBD1 (5 bases). V was clipped by 3 bases and J by 8 bases, with 17 bases between them. This CDR3 is built from 14 residues. Germline V gene lookup returns CDR1 SGDLS and CDR2 YYNGEE. The CDR3 region has the DNA TGTGCCAGCAGCGCGATGATAAACAAGGGGGGCTACACCTTC. This codes for CASSAMINKGGYTF.

This clone has just one count. V gene TRBV13 combines with J gene TRBJ1-6, with TRBD1 as a possible D gene (6 bases). This CDR3 has 15 residues. Germline V gene data show CDR1 as PRHDT and CDR2 as FYEKMQ (reference sequence). Trimming took off 4 bases at V and 3 bases at J, with 10 bases between the two ends. In DNA form, the CDR3 reads TGTGCCAGCAGCTCGGACAGAGACTATAATTCACCCCTCCACTTT. Residues: CASSSDRDYNSPLHF.

The chain carries TRBV19 and TRBJ2-7, with D maybe TRBD1 (5 bases). This CDR3 contains 14 residues. CDR1 is LNHDA and CDR2 is SQIVND in the germline V gene (reference sequence). V was pared by 1 base and J by 5 bases, with 12 bases between. The chain's CDR3 is CASSIGGRVNEQYF. The CDR3 nucleotides read TGTGCCAGTAGTATAGGAGGCAGGGTAAACGAGCAGTACTTC.

J is TRBJ2-1 and V is TRBV5-1; 12 nucleotides agree with TRBD2. With V trimmed by 4 bases and J by 0 bases, 14 bases remained unmatched. The germline V gene has CDR1 SGHRS and CDR2 YFSETQ. The CDR3 runs 20 residues. The CDR3 nucleotides read TGCGCCAGCAGCCTCCCGTCACTAGCGGGAGGCTTCAGCTCCTACAATGAGCAGTTCTTC. Protein: CASSLPSLAGGFSSYNEQFF.

This clone came up a few times. The J gene is TRBJ1-2, the V gene TRBV29-1; maybe TRBD1 (5 bases). From germline, CDR1 is SQVTM and CDR2 ANQGSEA. With 4 bases removed from V and 3 bases from J, the gap between germline ends came to 6 bases. This CDR3 spans 11 amino acids. The CDR3 DNA sequence: TGCAGCGTTGGGGGCTACTATGGCTACACCTTC. This translates into CSVGGYYGYTF.

The gene calls are TRBV27 and TRBJ2-4; TRBD2 aligns across 12 bases. Germline V gene data show CDR1 as MNHEY and CDR2 as SMNVEV (reference sequence). Losses at the gene ends were 0 bases for V and 0 bases for J; bases not matched to a gene: 6. CDR3 length: 19 amino acids. The CDR3 here is CASSLSGLAGGPAKNIQYF. The CDR3, as DNA: TGTGCCAGCAGTTTATCGGGCCTAGCGGGGGGGCCAGCCAAAAACATTCAGTACTTC.

There are a few counts of this clone. The chain combines TRBV29-1 with TRBJ1-5, with D uncertain. The V and J ends lost 1 base and 7 bases respectively, with 8 bases between them. This CDR3 spans 12 amino acids. Looked up from germline, CDR1 is SQVTM and CDR2 is ANQGSEA. The CDR3 spells CSVEVSGQPQHF. As DNA, the CDR3 is TGCAGCGTTGAAGTGTCAGGCCAGCCCCAGCATTTT. Full variable domain (outside the CDR3, taken from reference TRBV29-1 and TRBJ1-5): SAVISQKPSRDICQRGTSLTIQCQVDSQVTMMFWYRQQPGQSLTLIATANQGSEATYESGFVIDKFPISRPNLTFSTLTVSNMSPEDSSIYLCSVEVSGQPQHFGDGTRLSIL.

The count of this clone is one. This chain links TRBV29-1 with TRBJ1-1; D call uncertain. The CDR3 sequence is 11 residues long. With 2 bases removed from V and 6 bases from J, the gap between germline ends came to 7 bases. Germline V gene data show CDR1 as SQVTM and CDR2 as ANQGSEA. The CDR3 nucleotides are TGCAGCGTTGAATGGGCCCCTGAAGCTTTCTTT. This codes for CSVEWAPEAFF.

This clone was observed a few times. This sample also contains other DNA sequences that code for the same CDR3. The chain carries TRBV6-4 and TRBJ2-2; no reliable D call. The length of the CDR3 is 13 residues. CDR1 and CDR2 from the germline V gene are MRHNA and SNTAGT. V gave up 0 bases and J gave up 3 bases, with 2 bases separating them. This CDR3 reads CASSDSDTGELFF. The CDR3 region has the DNA TGTGCCAGCAGTGACTCTGACACCGGGGAGCTGTTTTTT.

V is TRBV5-4 and J is TRBJ1-5, with D uncertain. The CDR3 loop spans 13 amino acids. Germline V gives CDR1 SGHNT, CDR2 YYREEE (reference sequence). V was shortened by 10 bases and J by 0 bases, with 11 bases between the two germline ends. The CDR3 DNA is TGTGCCTGGGCCCCCTATAGCAATCAGCCCCAGCATTTT. Residues: CAWAPYSNQPQHF.

The table lists this clone with many counts. The chain combines TRBV6-5 with TRBJ1-1, with D hard to call. Trimming shortened V by 0 bases and J by 1 base, and 6 bases separated the two germline ends. In germline, CDR1 is MNHEY, CDR2 SVGAGI. The CDR3 loop spans 14 amino acids. The CDR3: CASSYSAGNTEAFF. The CDR3 DNA follows: TGTGCCAGCAGTTACTCGGCGGGGAACACTGAAGCTTTCTTT.

This clone was seen only a few times. This chain joins TRBV10-2 and TRBJ2-6; possible D gene TRBD1, 5 bases. This CDR3 spans 16 amino acids. Trimming removed 6 bases at V and 4 bases at J, with 16 bases between. Germline V lookup: CDR1 WSHSY, CDR2 SAAADI. The chain's CDR3 is CASRDSRVSGANVLTF. The DNA for the CDR3 is TGCGCCAGCAGAGATAGCAGGGTTTCGGGGGCCAACGTCCTGACTTTC.

The chain uses TRBV9 and TRBJ1-1, with D possibly matching TRBD1 (5 bases). The CDR3 is made up of 17 amino acids. Deletions cut 4 bases from V and 0 bases from J, with 19 bases between. The V gene's germline CDR1 is SGDLS and CDR2 YYNGEE. The CDR3 loop is CASSPGRGGQMNTEAFF. The CDR3 DNA sequence: TGTGCCAGCAGCCCCGGGAGGGGCGGACAAATGAACACTGAAGCTTTCTTT.

This rearrangement joins TRBV5-4 to TRBJ2-1; a possible D gene is TRBD1 (5 bases). V was pared by 5 bases and J by 10 bases, with 13 bases between. Germline V gene data show CDR1 as SGHNT and CDR2 as YYREEE (reference sequence). The CDR3 sequence is 12 residues long. The CDR3 DNA reads as TGTGCCAGCAGGTCAGGGTCGGAAGAGCAGTTCTTC. This codes for CASRSGSEEQFF.

The DNA for the CDR3 is TGTGCCAGCATCCCATCACCCGGACTAGCGGGACTCGACGAGCAGTACTTC. This gives the protein CASIPSPGLAGLDEQYF. This chain uses TRBV11-3 with TRBJ2-7, with TRBD2 matching 12 bases. The V gene end was trimmed by 7 bases and the J gene end by 5 bases; junction bases not matched to a gene: 15. The CDR3 has 17 residues. Germline assignment: CDR1 SGHNT and CDR2 YENEEA.

This clone was recorded a few times. This chain uses TRBV18 with TRBJ1-2, with D uncertain. The CDR3 runs 13 residues. Trimming cost V 0 bases and J 4 bases, with 6 bases left between them. Per germline, CDR1 KGHSH and CDR2 LQKENI. The CDR3 DNA reads as TGTGCCAGCTCACCACCTGCGGGCTATGGCTACACCTTC. The encoded protein is CASSPPAGYGYTF.

This chain links TRBV28 with TRBJ2-5, with 9 bases aligning to TRBD2. The CDR3 spans 16 residues. The junction had 14 bases not matched to a gene; V was cut back by 10 bases and J by 2 bases. Germline V CDR1 and CDR2: MDHEN, SYDVKM. The CDR3 region is CATRGVSGRFQETQYF. In nucleotides, the CDR3 is TGTGCCACCCGGGGGGTGAGCGGGAGGTTTCAAGAGACCCAGTACTTC.

This clone was recorded a few times. The chain combines TRBV4-1 with TRBJ2-6; tentatively, D is TRBD2 (6 bases). Germline CDR1 and CDR2: MGHRA and YSYEKL. The CDR3 has 17 amino acids. Trimming took 4 bases from V and 0 from J, leaving 13 bases between them. As DNA, the CDR3 is TGCGCCAGCAGCCCGGACATGCGGGGCTCTGGGGCCAACGTCCTGACTTTC. This translates into CASSPDMRGSGANVLTF.

This rearrangement joins TRBV12-5 to TRBJ2-7; D uncertain. Per the germline V gene, CDR1 is LGHNT and CDR2 is FRNRAP. This CDR3 has 12 amino acids. Trimming left V 6 bases short and J 3 bases short, with 9 bases between. The CDR3 DNA reads TGTGCTAGTGGCCAAGACAACTACGAGCAGTACTTC. Translating gives CASGQDNYEQYF.

The gene calls are TRBV6-5 and TRBJ2-1; TRBD2 matches 9 bases. The CDR3 is made up of 16 amino acids. J lost 7 bases, V lost 0 bases, and 7 bases had no gene match. Looked up from germline, CDR1 is MNHEY and CDR2 is SVGAGI. CDR3 in amino acids: CASSYSRGLASNEQFF. CDR3 DNA: TGTGCCAGCAGTTACTCGAGAGGACTAGCGTCAAATGAGCAGTTCTTC.

The chain links TRBV4-2 to TRBJ2-2; TRBD2 agrees at 8 bases. Germline-derived CDR1 and CDR2 are LGHNA and YNFKEQ. The CDR3 runs 15 residues. With 0 bases clipped from V and 9 bases from J, the junction kept 6 bases outside the gene matches. CDR3 sequence: CASSQEVRGGRELFF. Here the CDR3 DNA reads TGTGCCAGCAGCCAAGAGGTACGGGGGGGAAGGGAGCTGTTTTTT.

V is TRBV5-1 and J is TRBJ1-1; TRBD1 might be the D (5 bases). This CDR3 region has 16 residues. The V gene lost 4 bases and the J gene lost 0 bases, with 16 bases spanning the gap. From germline, CDR1 is SGHRS and CDR2 YFSETQ. The CDR3 sequence is CASSVRGSGMNTEAFF. CDR3 in DNA: TGCGCCAGCAGCGTCCGGGGGTCCGGAATGAACACTGAAGCTTTCTTT.

The chain recombines TRBV19 with TRBJ2-7; D may be TRBD1 (6 bases). Trimming removed 5 bases at V and 2 bases at J, with 13 bases between. The CDR3 loop spans 14 amino acids. In germline, CDR1 is LNHDA, CDR2 SQIVND (reference sequence). CDR3 coding DNA: TGTGCCAGTAGTTTTTACCGGGACACCTACGAGCAGTACTTC. It encodes CASSFYRDTYEQYF.

The chain employs TRBV2 and TRBJ2-5, with D tentatively TRBD2 (6 bases). Germline CDR1 and CDR2: SNHLY and FYNNEI. The CDR3 runs to 12 residues. Trimming stripped 7 bases from V and 5 bases from J, with 11 bases between. CDR3 coding DNA: TGTGCCAGCAACGGGGGTGGGGAGACCCAGTACTTC. This translates into CASNGGGETQYF. The variable domain in full, completed from reference TRBV2 and TRBJ2-5, reads EPEVTQTPSHQVTQMGQEVILRCVPISNHLYFYWYRQILGQKVEFLVSFYNNEISEKSEIFDDQFSVERPDGSNFTLKIRSTKLEDSAMYFCASNGGGETQYFGPGTRLLVL.